Below, 25 T cell receptor beta chains from the same sample are listed, as sequenced in a study of early T cells in non-severe SARS-CoV-2 infection. MiXCR was run by TCRdb on the 5' RACE reads, yielding one entry per CDR3 protein. There are around 30,000 distinct CDR3 sequences in the sample; approximately 6% occur only once, and approximately 7.5% lies in the top ten. Sequenced input: whole blood. The receptors derive from an adult who was a healthcare worker with PCR-confirmed SARS-CoV-2 infection or an uninfected control (not recorded which).

CDR3 in amino acids: CASSLVGPALSSYNSPLHF. Written as DNA, the CDR3 is TGTGCCAGCAGCTTAGTGGGACCCGCACTTTCCTCCTATAATTCACCCCTCCACTTT. This chain uses TRBV7-2 with TRBJ1-6; tentatively, D is TRBD1 (5 bases). Germline V gives CDR1 SGHTA, CDR2 FQGNSA. V dropped 1 base and J dropped 0 bases, with 16 bases sitting between them. CDR3 size: 19 residues.

The rearrangement links TRBV30 to TRBJ1-1; unclear D gene. Germline V gives CDR1 GTSNPN, CDR2 SVGIG (reference sequence). This CDR3 is built from 11 residues. CDR3 sequence: CASSRNTEAFF. CDR3 sequence (DNA): TGTGCTTCCTCCCGTAACACTGAAGCTTTCTTT.

There are many counts of this clonotype. V is TRBV28 and J is TRBJ1-5, with D possibly matching TRBD1 (6 bases). The CDR3 totals 14 residues. With 6 bases removed from V and 6 bases from J, the gap between germline ends came to 15 bases. Germline V gene data show CDR1 as MDHEN and CDR2 as SYDVKM. The CDR3, as DNA: TGTGCCAGCAGGGAGCAGGGGATAGTTCAGCCCCAGCATTTT. Translating gives CASREQGIVQPQHF.

This clonotype was detected a few times. The CDR3 spells CASSFILNTGELFF. The CDR3 nucleotides are TGTGCCAGCAGTTTCATCCTGAACACCGGGGAGCTGTTTTTT. The chain is built from TRBV27 and TRBJ2-2; D is undetermined. V lost 3 bases and J 1 base, leaving 6 bases between the germline ends. Germline lookup yields CDR1 MNHEY and CDR2 SMNVEV (reference sequence). CDR3 size: 14 residues.

This clonotype was counted ten times or more. The chain employs TRBV11-3 and TRBJ2-2, with D hard to call. This CDR3 comprises 15 residues. The germline gives CDR1 SGHNT, CDR2 YENEEA. Trimming cost V 0 bases and J 0 bases, with 5 bases left between them. In DNA, the CDR3 is TGTGCCAGCAGCTTAGATAGCCCGAACACCGGGGAGCTGTTTTTT. Translated, it gives CASSLDSPNTGELFF. Using reference TRBV11-3 and TRBJ2-2 for the parts outside the CDR3, the full variable domain is EAGVVQSPRYKIIEKKQPVAFWCNPISGHNTLYWYLQNLGQGPELLIRYENEEAVDDSQLPKDRFSAERLKGVDSTLKIQPAELGDSAVYLCASSLDSPNTGELFFGEGSRLTVL.

This clonotype was seen repeatedly, ten times or more. The chain combines TRBV2 with TRBJ2-5; 9 bases are a match to TRBD2. CDR1 is SNHLY, CDR2 FYNNEI, per germline. With 5 bases clipped from V and 1 base from J, the junction kept 2 bases outside the gene matches. The CDR3 contains 14 residues. Here the CDR3 reads CASSRGLAQETQYF. DNA for the CDR3: TGTGCCAGCAGTCGGGGACTAGCCCAAGAGACCCAGTACTTC.

This clonotype was observed many times. The rearrangement joins TRBV20-1 to TRBJ1-3; no reliable D call. The germline V and J ends were trimmed by 6 bases and 4 bases, with 7 bases remaining between them. Germline V gene sequence: CDR1 DFQATT, CDR2 SNEGSKA (reference sequence). This CDR3 comprises 11 residues. CDR3 residues: CSAHSGNTIYF. DNA for the CDR3: TGCAGTGCCCACTCCGGAAACACCATATATTTT.

As to this clonotype: This clone may be a read error of a much larger clone one base away. The rearrangement uses TRBV11-2 and TRBJ2-5; tentative D call: TRBD2 (5 bases). This CDR3 is 14 amino acids long. Germline CDR1 is SGHAT and CDR2 is FQNNGV. The CDR3 here is CANSLGRTQETQYF. CDR3 sequence (DNA): TGTGCCAACAGCTTAGGAAGGACTCAAGAGACCCAGTACTTC.

With regard to this clonotype: With a much larger clone just one base away, this may be a read error. The J gene is TRBJ1-5, the V gene TRBV12-3 or TRBV12-4; D is uncertain. The CDR3 has 13 amino acids. The CDR3 DNA follows: TGTGCCCGCAGTTTATCCAGGAATCAGCCCCAGCATTTT. This sequence encodes CARSLSRNQPQHF.

This clonotype was counted at least ten times. The chain links TRBV20-1 to TRBJ2-2; possibly TRBD1 for D (5 bases). Germline CDR1 reads DFQATT; CDR2 reads SNEGSKA (reference sequence). V gave up 2 bases and J gave up 5 bases, with 12 bases separating them. The CDR3 spans 14 residues. The CDR3 nucleotides read TGCAGTGCTAGAAGACAGATTTTAACCGGGGAGCTGTTTTTT. Translating gives CSARRQILTGELFF.

This clonotype is termed medium-sized. This chain uses TRBV28 with TRBJ1-1; 10 bases map to TRBD1. The germline gives CDR1 MDHEN, CDR2 SYDVKM. The length of the CDR3 is 13 residues. Germline trimming cut 7 bases from V and 4 bases from J; bases unmatched to any gene: 3. Written as DNA, the CDR3 is TGTGCCAGCACGGACAGGGGGATCACTGAAGCTTTCTTT. Its protein is CASTDRGITEAFF.

This clonotype was recorded at least ten times. The rearrangement links TRBV20-1 to TRBJ1-1; D ambiguous. V was shortened by 5 bases and J by 4 bases, with 17 bases between the two germline ends. The CDR3 is 14 amino acids. The germline V gene has CDR1 DFQATT and CDR2 SNEGSKA (reference sequence). The CDR3 here is CSAYALDYVTEAFF. CDR3 nucleotides: TGCAGTGCTTATGCCTTGGATTATGTCACTGAAGCTTTCTTT.

This clonotype was detected ten times or more. The rearrangement joins TRBV3-1 to TRBJ2-3; D could derive from TRBD1 or TRBD2 (5 bases each). V was clipped by 1 base and J by 2 bases, with 10 bases between them. This CDR3 is built from 15 residues. Germline-derived CDR1 and CDR2 are LGHDT and YNNKEL (reference sequence). The CDR3 sequence: CASSQAGRHTDTQYF. The CDR3 coding sequence is TGTGCCAGCAGCCAAGCGGGGCGACACACAGATACGCAGTATTTT.

This clonotype was seen a handful of times. J is TRBJ1-5 and V is TRBV9; D unclear. Germline V gives CDR1 SGDLS, CDR2 YYNGEE. The CDR3 has 13 amino acids. V gave up 3 bases and J gave up 9 bases, with 13 bases separating them. CDR3 amino acids: CASSADDRSPQHF. Here the CDR3 DNA reads TGTGCCAGCAGCGCCGACGACCGCTCGCCCCAGCATTTT.

This clonotype was observed at least ten times. This sequence joins TRBV10-3 and TRBJ2-3; unclear D gene. This CDR3 contains 12 residues. The germline V and J ends were trimmed by 2 bases and 5 bases, with 5 bases remaining between them. Germline CDR1 ENHRY, CDR2 SYGVKD. The CDR3 DNA sequence: TGTGCCATCAGTGAGCAAGGAGATACGCAGTATTTT. The encoded protein is CAISEQGDTQYF.

Many counts were recorded for this clonotype. The CDR3 sequence is CSARGSGQGYGYTF. In DNA, the CDR3 is TGCAGTGCTAGGGGCTCGGGCCAGGGCTATGGCTACACCTTC. V and J are TRBV20-1 and TRBJ1-2; a weak D match, TRBD1 (5 bases). Trimming shortened V by 3 bases and J by 4 bases, and 15 bases separated the two germline ends. Germline V CDR1 and CDR2: DFQATT, SNEGSKA (reference sequence). The CDR3 sequence is 14 residues long.

The CDR3 loop is CASSSGGKTANTEAFF. The CDR3 DNA sequence: TGTGCCAGCAGCTCGGGCGGGAAGACAGCGAACACTGAAGCTTTCTTT. The chain is built from TRBV12-3 or TRBV12-4 and TRBJ1-1, with D possibly TRBD1 on 5 matching bases. V was trimmed by 6 bases and J by 1 base, leaving 18 bases between them. The CDR3 totals 16 residues.

This clonotype was observed many times. The V and J genes are TRBV5-5 and TRBJ1-2, with D uncertain. Trimming cost V 4 bases and J 2 bases, with 12 bases left between them. The CDR3 is 14 amino acids. The V gene's germline CDR1 is SGHKS and CDR2 YYEKEE (reference sequence). CDR3 in amino acids: CASSQSDQNYGYTF. The CDR3 DNA reads as TGTGCCAGCAGCCAATCGGATCAGAACTATGGCTACACCTTC.

This clonotype was seen repeatedly, ten times or more. This chain uses TRBV20-1 with TRBJ1-5, with 9 nucleotides matching TRBD1. The junction had 4 bases not matched to a gene; V was cut back by 0 bases and J by 7 bases. This CDR3 region has 14 residues. CDR1 is DFQATT, CDR2 SNEGSKA, per germline (reference sequence). CDR3 region: CSARDMDRGQPQHF. CDR3 sequence (DNA): TGCAGTGCTAGAGATATGGACAGGGGCCAGCCCCAGCATTTT.

This clonotype was observed at least ten times. V gene TRBV12-3 or TRBV12-4 combines with J gene TRBJ2-2; tentative D call: TRBD2 (5 bases). Trimming pared 2 bases from V and 1 base from J, leaving 8 bases between. This CDR3 region has 15 residues. The CDR3 DNA reads TGTGCCAGCAGTTTAAATGAGGGGAACACCGGGGAGCTGTTTTTT. Protein product: CASSLNEGNTGELFF.

In this sample, this clonotype turned up many times. This chain joins TRBV14 and TRBJ2-7; TRBD1 might be the D (5 bases). V was clipped by 0 bases and J by 6 bases, with 6 bases between them. This CDR3 contains 12 residues. Germline V lookup: CDR1 SGHDN, CDR2 FVKESK. CDR3 in amino acids: CASSQDRGEQYF. Here the CDR3 DNA reads TGTGCCAGCAGCCAAGATAGGGGCGAGCAGTACTTC.

This clonotype has a count of ten or more. This chain joins TRBV6-1 and TRBJ2-7; D perhaps matches TRBD2 (5 bases). This CDR3 comprises 14 residues. Trimming stripped 8 bases from V and 0 bases from J, with 14 bases between. Germline assignment: CDR1 MNHNS and CDR2 SASEGT. CDR3 sequence (DNA): TGTGCCAGCGAGGAGGATCCTAGCTCCTACGAGCAGTACTTC. This translates into CASEEDPSSYEQYF.

This rearrangement joins TRBV2 to TRBJ2-7, with 8 nucleotides matching TRBD1. The ends lost 2 bases at V and 6 bases at J; junction bases unmatched: 3. CDR1 and CDR2 (germline): SNHLY, FYNNEI. The CDR3 spans 13 residues. This CDR3 reads CASSEQTGVEQYF. CDR3 DNA sequence: TGTGCCAGCAGTGAACAGACAGGGGTCGAGCAGTACTTC.

This clonotype was detected ten times or more. The chain employs TRBV21-1 and TRBJ2-5; the D call of TRBD2 is as the table states it, not checked on the DNA. TRBV21-1 is given as a pseudogene. The CDR3 is 13 amino acids. CDR3 in DNA: TGTGCCAGCAGCTCCCGCCTCCAAGAGACCCAGTACTTC. It codes for CASSSRLQETQYF.

This clonotype was detected many times. The rearrangement uses TRBV7-6 and TRBJ2-5; D gene uncertain. The CDR3 runs to 14 residues. In germline, CDR1 is SGHVS, CDR2 FNYEAQ. Trimming removed 3 bases from V and 1 base from J, with 9 bases in between. CDR3 in amino acids: CASSFTRSQETQYF. The CDR3, as DNA: TGTGCCAGCAGCTTTACACGGTCCCAAGAGACCCAGTACTTC. Supplemented by reference TRBV7-6 and TRBJ2-5, the full variable domain reads GAGVSQSPRYKVTKRGQDVALRCDPISGHVSLYWYRQALGQGPEFLTYFNYEAQQDKSGLPNDRFSAERPEGSISTLTIQRTEQRDSAMYRCASSFTRSQETQYFGPGTRLLVL.